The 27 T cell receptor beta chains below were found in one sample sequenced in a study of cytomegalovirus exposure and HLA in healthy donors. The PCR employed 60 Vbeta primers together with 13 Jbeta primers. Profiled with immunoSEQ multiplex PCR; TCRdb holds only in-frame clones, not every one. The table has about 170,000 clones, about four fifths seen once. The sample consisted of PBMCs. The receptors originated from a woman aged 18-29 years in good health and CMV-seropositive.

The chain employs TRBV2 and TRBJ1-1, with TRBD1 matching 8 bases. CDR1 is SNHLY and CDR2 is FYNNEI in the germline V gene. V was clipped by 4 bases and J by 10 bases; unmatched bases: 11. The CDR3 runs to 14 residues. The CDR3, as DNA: TGTGCCAGCAGTGTGTCACAGGGGGAAATCGGAGCTTTCTTT. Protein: CASSVSQGEIGAFF.

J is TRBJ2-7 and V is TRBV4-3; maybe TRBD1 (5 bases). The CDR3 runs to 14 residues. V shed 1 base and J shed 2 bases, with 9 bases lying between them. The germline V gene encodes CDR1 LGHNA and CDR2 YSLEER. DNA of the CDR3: TGCGCCAGCAGCCAAGTGCAGGGCCCCTACGAGCAGTACTTC. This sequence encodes CASSQVQGPYEQYF.

The CDR3 nucleotides are TGTGCCAGCAGCGACAGAGCTATGAACACTGAAGCTTTCTTT. Amino acids: CASSDRAMNTEAFF. The chain recombines TRBV6-5 with TRBJ1-1; a possible D gene is TRBD1 (5 bases). Germline CDR1 MNHEY, CDR2 SVGAGI. The CDR3 contains 14 residues. Trimming took off 6 bases at V and 0 bases at J, with 11 bases between the two ends.

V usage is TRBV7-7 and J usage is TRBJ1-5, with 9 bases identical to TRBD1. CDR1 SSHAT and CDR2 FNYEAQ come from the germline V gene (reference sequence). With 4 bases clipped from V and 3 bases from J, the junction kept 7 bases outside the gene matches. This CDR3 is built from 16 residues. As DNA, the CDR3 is TGTGCCAGCAGCTCAACAGGGGGCGGGAACAATCAGCCCCAGCATTTT. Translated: CASSSTGGGNNQPQHF.

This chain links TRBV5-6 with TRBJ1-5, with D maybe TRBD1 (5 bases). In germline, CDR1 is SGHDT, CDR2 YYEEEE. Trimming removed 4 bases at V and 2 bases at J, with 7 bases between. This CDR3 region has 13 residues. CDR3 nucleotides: TGTGCCAGCAGCCCACAGGGCAATCAGCCCCAGCATTTT. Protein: CASSPQGNQPQHF.

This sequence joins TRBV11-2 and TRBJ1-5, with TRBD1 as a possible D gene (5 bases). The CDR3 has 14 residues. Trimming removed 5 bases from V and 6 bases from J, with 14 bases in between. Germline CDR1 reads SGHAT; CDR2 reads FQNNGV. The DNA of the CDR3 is TGTGCCAGCAGCCAAGCTGGGGGAGGTCAGCCCCAGCATTTT. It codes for CASSQAGGGQPQHF.

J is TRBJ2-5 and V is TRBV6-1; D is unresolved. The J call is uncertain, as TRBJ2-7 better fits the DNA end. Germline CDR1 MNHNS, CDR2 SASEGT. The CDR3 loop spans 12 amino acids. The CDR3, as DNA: TGTGCCACCGGTGAGGCTAGCTACGAGCAGTACTTC. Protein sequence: CATGEASYEQYF.

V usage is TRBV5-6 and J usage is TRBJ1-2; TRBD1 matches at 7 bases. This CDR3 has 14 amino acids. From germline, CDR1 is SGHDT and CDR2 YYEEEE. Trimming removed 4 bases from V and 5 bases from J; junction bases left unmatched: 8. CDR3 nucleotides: TGTGCCAGCAGCATCCCGGGACAGCTTTATGGCTACACCTTC. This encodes CASSIPGQLYGYTF.

The CDR3 sequence: CASSPYQTDGYEQYF. The CDR3 DNA reads TGTGCCAGCAGTCCTTATCAGACAGACGGATACGAGCAGTACTTC. The chain is built from TRBV6-6 and TRBJ2-7; maybe TRBD1 (5 bases). V lost 5 bases and J 4 bases, leaving 18 bases between the germline ends. CDR3 length: 15 amino acids. The germline V gene has CDR1 MNHNY and CDR2 SVGAGI (reference sequence).

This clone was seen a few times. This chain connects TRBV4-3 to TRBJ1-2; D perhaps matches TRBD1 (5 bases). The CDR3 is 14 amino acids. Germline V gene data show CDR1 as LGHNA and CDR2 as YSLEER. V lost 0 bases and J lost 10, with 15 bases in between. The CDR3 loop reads CASSQDLTGHHYTF. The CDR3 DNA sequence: TGCGCCAGCAGCCAAGATCTAACAGGCCACCACTACACCTTC.

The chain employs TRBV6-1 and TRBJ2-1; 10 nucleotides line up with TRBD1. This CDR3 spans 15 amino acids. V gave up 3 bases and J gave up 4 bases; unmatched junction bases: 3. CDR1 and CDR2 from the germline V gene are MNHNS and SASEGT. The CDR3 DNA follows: TGTGCCAGCAGTGAGGGGACAGGGGATTACAATGAGCAGTTCTTC. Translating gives CASSEGTGDYNEQFF.

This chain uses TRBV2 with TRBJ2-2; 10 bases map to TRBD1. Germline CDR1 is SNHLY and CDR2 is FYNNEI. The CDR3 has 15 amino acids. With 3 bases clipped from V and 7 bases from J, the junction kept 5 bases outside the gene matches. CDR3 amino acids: CASSDWDRGHGELFF. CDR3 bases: TGTGCCAGCAGTGATTGGGACAGGGGTCACGGGGAGCTGTTTTTT.

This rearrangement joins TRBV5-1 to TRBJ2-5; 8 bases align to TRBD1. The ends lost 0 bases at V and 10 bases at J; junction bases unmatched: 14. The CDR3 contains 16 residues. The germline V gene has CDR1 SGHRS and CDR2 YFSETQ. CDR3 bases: TGCGCCAGCAGCTTGGGGACAGGGCCTCCCCTGTGGGACCAGTACTTC. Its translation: CASSLGTGPPLWDQYF. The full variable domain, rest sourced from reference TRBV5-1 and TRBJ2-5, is KAGVTQTPRYLIKTRGQQVTLSCSPISGHRSVSWYQQTPGQGLQFLFEYFSETQRNKGNFPGRFSGRQFSNSRSEMNVSTLELGDSALYLCASSLGTGPPLWDQYFGPGTRLLVL.

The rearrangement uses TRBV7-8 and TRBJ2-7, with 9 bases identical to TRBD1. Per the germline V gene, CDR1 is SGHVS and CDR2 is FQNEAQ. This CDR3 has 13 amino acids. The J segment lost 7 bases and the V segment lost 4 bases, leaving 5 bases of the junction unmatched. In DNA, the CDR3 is TGTGCCAGCAGCTCACAGGGGGCGGGGGAGCAGTACTTC. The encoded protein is CASSSQGAGEQYF.

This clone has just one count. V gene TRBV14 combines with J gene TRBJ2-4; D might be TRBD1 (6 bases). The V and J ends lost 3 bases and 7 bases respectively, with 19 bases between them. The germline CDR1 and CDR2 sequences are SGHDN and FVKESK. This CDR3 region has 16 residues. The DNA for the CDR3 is TGTGCCAGCAGCCAGTCCGGGACACCCGAGAGGAACATTCAGTACTTC. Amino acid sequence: CASSQSGTPERNIQYF.

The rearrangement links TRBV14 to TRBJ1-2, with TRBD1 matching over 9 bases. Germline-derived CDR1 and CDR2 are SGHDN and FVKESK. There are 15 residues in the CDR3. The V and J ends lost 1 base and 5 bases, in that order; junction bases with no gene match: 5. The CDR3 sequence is CASSQGWTGVYGYTF. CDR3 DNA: TGTGCCAGCAGCCAAGGGTGGACAGGGGTGTATGGCTACACCTTC.

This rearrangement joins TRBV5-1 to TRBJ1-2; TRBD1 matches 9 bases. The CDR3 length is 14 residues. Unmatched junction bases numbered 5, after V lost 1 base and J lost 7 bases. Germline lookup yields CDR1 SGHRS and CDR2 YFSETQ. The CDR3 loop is CASSLKQGAIGYTF. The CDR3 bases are TGCGCCAGCAGCTTGAAACAGGGGGCGATTGGCTACACCTTC.

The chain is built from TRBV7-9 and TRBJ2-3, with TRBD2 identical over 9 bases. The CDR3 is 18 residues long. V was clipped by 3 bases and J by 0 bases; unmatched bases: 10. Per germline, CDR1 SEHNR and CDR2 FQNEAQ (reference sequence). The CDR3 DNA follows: TGTGCCAGCAGCTTGGGGCTAGCGGGGCAGTTTAGCACAGATACGCAGTATTTT. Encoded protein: CASSLGLAGQFSTDTQYF.

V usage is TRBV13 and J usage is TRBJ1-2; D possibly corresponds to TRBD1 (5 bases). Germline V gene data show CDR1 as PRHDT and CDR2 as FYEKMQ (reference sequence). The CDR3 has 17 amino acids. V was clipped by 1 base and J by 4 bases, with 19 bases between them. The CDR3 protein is CASSLDRAGDTFYGYTF. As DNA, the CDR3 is TGTGCCAGCAGCTTAGATCGGGCGGGGGATACCTTCTATGGCTACACCTTC.

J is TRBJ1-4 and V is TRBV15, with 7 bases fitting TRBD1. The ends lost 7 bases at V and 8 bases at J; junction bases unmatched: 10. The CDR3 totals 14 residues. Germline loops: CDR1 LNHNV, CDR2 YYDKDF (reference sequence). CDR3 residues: CATTSGTVGEKLFF. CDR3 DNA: TGTGCCACCACTTCCGGGACAGTGGGAGAAAAACTGTTTTTT.

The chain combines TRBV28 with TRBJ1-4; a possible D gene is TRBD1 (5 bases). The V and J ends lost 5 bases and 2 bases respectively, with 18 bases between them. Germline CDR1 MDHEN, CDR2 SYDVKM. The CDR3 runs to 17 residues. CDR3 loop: CASSAQGRGGTNEKLFF. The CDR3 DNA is TGTGCCAGCAGTGCGCAGGGCCGGGGAGGCACTAATGAAAAACTGTTTTTT.

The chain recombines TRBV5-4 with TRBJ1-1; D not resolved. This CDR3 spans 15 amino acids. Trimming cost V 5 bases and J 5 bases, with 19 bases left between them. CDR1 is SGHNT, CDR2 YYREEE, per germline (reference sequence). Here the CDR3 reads CASRTTGNLRTEAFF. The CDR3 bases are TGTGCCAGCAGAACTACCGGGAATCTCCGGACTGAAGCTTTCTTT. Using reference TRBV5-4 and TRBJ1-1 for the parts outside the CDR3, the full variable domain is ETGVTQSPTHLIKTRGQQVTLRCSSQSGHNTVSWYQQALGQGPQFIFQYYREEENGRGNFPPRFSGLQFPNYSSELNVNALELDDSALYLCASRTTGNLRTEAFFGQGTRLTVV.

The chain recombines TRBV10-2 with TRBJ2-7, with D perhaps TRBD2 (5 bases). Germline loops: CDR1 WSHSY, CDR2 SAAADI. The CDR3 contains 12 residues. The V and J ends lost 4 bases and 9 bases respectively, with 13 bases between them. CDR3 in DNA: TGCGCCAGCAGTGGAAGAGGGCGCGGGCAGTACTTC. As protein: CASSGRGRGQYF.

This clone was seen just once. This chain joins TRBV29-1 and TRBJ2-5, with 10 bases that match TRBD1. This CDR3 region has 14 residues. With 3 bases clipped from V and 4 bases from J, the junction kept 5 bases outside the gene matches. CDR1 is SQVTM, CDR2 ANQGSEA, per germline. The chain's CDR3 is CSVDGQGVGETQYF. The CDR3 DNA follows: TGCAGCGTTGATGGACAGGGGGTTGGAGAGACCCAGTACTTC.

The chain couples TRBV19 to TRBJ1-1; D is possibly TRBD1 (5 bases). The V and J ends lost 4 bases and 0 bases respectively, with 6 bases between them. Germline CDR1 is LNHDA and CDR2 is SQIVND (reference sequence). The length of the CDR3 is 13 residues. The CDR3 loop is CASSTQVNTEAFF. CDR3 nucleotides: TGTGCCAGTAGTACACAGGTGAACACTGAAGCTTTCTTT.

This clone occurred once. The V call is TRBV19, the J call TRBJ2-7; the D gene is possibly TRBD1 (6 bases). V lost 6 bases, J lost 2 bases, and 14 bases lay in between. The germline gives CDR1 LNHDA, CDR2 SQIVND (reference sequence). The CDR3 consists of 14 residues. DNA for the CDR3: TGTGCCAGTAGCCCAGGGGTCTCGGCCTACGAGCAGTACTTC. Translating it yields CASSPGVSAYEQYF.

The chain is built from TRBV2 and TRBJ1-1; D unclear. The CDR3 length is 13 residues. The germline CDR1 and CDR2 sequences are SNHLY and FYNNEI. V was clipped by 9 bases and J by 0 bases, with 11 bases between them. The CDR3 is CARLDKMNTEAFF. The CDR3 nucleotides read TGTGCCAGACTCGATAAAATGAACACTGAAGCTTTCTTT.